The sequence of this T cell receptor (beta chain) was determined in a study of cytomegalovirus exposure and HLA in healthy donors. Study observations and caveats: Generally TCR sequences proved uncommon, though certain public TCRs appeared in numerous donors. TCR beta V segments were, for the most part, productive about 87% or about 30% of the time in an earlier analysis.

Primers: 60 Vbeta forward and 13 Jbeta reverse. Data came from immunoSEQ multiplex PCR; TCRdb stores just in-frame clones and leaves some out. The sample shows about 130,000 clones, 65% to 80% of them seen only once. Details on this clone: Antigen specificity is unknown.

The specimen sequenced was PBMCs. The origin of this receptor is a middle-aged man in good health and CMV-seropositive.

The CDR3 bases are TGTGCCAGCAGTTTCGGACAGAACACTGAAGCTTTCTTT. Its translation is CASSFGQNTEAFF. The chain is built from TRBV27 and TRBJ1-1, with D possibly matching TRBD1 (5 bases). The CDR3 length is 13 residues. The V end was cut by 3 bases, the J end by 1 base, with 6 bases between. Germline CDR1 is MNHEY and CDR2 is SMNVEV (reference sequence).